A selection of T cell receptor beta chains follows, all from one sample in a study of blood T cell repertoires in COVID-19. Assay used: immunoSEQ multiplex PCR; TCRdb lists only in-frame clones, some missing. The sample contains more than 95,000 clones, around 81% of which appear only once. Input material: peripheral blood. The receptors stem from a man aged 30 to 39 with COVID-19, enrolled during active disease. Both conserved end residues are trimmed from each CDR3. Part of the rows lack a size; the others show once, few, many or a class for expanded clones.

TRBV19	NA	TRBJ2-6	ASSIYLGWEGSGANVLT
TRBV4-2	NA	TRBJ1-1	ASSRESGQGATEAF
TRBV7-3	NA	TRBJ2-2	ASTERAGTGELF
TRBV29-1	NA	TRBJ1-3	SSWGGEGNTIY
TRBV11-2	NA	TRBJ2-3	ASSLDGLAVDSSTDTQY
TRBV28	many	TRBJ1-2	ASRTYFSGGYT
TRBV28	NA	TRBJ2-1	ASSPDPACALAGGPGDYNEQF
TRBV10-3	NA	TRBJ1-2	AIRVQGRDYGYT
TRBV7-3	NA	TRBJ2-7	ASSLAQGNEQY
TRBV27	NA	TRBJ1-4	ASTLRFGQGADSEKLF
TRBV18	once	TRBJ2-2	ASSPQGARAGELF
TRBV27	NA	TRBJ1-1	ASSLGTVNTEAF
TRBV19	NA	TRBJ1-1	ASSMEPGVSTEAF
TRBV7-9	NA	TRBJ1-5	ASSPRTGGGNQPQH
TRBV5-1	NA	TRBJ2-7	ASSWKTGILTPYEQY
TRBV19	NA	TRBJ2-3	ASSGTGSSTDTQY
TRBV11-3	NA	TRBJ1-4	ASSRDRDEKLF
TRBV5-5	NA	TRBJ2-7	ASRWGQGSYEQY
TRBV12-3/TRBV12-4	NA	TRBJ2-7	ASSLGVVYEQY
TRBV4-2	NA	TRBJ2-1	ASSQTSGIYNEQF
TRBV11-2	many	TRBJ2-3	ASSLGVRILTDTQY
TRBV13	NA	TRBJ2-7	ASSGDGGGTYEQY
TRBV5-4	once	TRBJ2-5	ASSPDGLAGLETQY
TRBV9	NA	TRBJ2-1	ASSVLAGGPGSEQF
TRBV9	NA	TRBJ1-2	ASSVAVGGDRIGGYT
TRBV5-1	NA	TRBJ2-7	ASSLGSGTGSGEQY
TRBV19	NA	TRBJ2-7	ASSNQGSYEQY
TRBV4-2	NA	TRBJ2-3	ASSTTGTDTQY
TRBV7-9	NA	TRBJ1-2	ASSGGSYYGYT
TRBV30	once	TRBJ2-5	ALERAGGGQTQY
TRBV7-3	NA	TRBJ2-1	ASSPTGEGGDEQF
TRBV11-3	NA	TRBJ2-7	ASSFAGSYEQY
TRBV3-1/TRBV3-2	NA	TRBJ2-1	ASSQDPTSGNEQF
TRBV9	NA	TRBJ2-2	ATSPRSGTGELF
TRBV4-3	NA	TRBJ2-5	ASSQQGGVGETQY
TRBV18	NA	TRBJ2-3	ASSPIVGRADTQY
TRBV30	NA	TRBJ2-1	AWATYNEQF
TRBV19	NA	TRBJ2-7	ASSIDGGLEQY
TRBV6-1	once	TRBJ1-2	ASSEYRANYGYT
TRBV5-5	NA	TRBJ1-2	ASSLSLVDSAYGYT
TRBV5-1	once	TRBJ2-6	ASSLQVSGLAGDGNVLT
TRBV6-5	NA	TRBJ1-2	ALRDSASRGGYT
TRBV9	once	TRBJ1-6	ASSDRDRGPLH
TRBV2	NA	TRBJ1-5	ASSEQGDQPQH
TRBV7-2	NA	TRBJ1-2	ASSNNQQGATYGYT
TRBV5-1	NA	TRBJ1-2	ASEPGQGSYGYT
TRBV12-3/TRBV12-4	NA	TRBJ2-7	ASRSRGVGEQY
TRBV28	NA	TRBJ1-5	ASTLGTVRSNQPQH
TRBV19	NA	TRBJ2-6	ASINPSGGANVLT
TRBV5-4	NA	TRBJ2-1	ATPTAGDNEQF
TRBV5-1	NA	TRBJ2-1	ASSSIAGNIRYNEQF
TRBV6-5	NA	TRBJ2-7	ASSRTGGDEQY
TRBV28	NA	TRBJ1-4	ASSPFGDTGANEKLF
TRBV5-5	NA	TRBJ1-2	ASSSGTGDGYT
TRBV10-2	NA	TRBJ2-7	ASRPGGLAGSYEQY
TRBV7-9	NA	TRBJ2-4	ASSLARSYGGIQY
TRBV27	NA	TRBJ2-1	ASSLDRGLYNEQF
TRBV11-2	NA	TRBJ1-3	ASSWGQGRNTIY
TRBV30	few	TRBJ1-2	ARRGTGRLSSGYT
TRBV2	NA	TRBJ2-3	ASNLADTQY